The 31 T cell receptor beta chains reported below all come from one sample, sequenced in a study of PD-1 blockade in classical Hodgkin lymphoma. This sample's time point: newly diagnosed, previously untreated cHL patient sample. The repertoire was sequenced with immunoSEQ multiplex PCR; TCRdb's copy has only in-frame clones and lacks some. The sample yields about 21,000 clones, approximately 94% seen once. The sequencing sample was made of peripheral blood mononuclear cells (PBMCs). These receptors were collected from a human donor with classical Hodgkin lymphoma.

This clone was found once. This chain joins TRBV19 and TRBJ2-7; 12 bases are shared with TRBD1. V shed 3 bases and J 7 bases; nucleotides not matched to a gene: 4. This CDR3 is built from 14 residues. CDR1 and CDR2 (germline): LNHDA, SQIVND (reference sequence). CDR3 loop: CASSMGQGASEQYF. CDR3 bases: TGTGCCAGTAGTATGGGACAGGGGGCGTCGGAGCAGTACTTC.

The CDR3 region is CASSSGRGEQYF. The CDR3 bases are TGTGCCAGCAGTTCGGGACGGGGCGAGCAGTACTTC. The chain uses TRBV11-3 and TRBJ2-7; tentatively, D is TRBD1 or TRBD2 (5 bases each). V was clipped by 6 bases and J by 6 bases, with 12 bases between them. Germline loops: CDR1 SGHNT, CDR2 YENEEA. The CDR3 sequence is 12 residues long.

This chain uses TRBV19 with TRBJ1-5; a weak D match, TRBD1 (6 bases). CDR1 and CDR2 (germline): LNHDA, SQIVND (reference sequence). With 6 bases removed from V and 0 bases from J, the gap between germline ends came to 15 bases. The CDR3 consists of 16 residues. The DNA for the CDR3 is TGTGCCAGTAGGGCTCGGGGGGCCTATAGCAATCAGCCCCAGCATTTT. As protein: CASRARGAYSNQPQHF.

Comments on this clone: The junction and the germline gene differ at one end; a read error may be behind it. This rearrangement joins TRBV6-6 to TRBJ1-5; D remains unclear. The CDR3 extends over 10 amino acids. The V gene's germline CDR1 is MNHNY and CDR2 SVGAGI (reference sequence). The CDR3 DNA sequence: TGTGCCAGCAGTTTCTCCGGGGAATATTTT. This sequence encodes CASSFSGEYF.

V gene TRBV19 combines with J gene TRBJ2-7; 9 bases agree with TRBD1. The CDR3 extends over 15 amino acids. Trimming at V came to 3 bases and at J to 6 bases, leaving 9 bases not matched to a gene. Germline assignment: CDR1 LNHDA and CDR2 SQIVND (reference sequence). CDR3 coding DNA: TGTGCCAGTAGTATTCCCGGGACAGGGACCCCCGAGCAGTACTTC. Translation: CASSIPGTGTPEQYF.

The CDR3 protein is CASSEALWGLDGYTF. DNA for the CDR3: TGTGCCAGCAGTGAAGCGCTTTGGGGACTGGATGGCTACACCTTC. The chain carries TRBV6-1 and TRBJ1-2, with D possibly TRBD1 on 5 matching bases. The germline V gene has CDR1 MNHNS and CDR2 SASEGT. This CDR3 is 15 amino acids long. V lost 0 bases and J 6 bases, leaving 14 bases between the germline ends.

CDR3 residues: CASSPRTGDSGYTF. The CDR3 nucleotides read TGCGCCAGCAGCCCCCGGACAGGGGACAGCGGCTACACCTTC. The chain joins TRBV5-1 to TRBJ1-2, with TRBD1 matching over 9 bases. The CDR3 has 14 amino acids. Germline-derived CDR1 and CDR2 are SGHRS and YFSETQ. V was clipped by 4 bases and J by 8 bases; unmatched bases: 9.

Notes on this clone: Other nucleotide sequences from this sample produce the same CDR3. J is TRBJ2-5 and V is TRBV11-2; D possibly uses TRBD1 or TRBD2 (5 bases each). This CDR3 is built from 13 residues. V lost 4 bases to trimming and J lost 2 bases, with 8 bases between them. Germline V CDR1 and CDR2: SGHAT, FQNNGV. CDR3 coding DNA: TGTGCCAGCAGCTCCGGGGCTCAAGAGACCCAGTACTTC. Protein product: CASSSGAQETQYF.

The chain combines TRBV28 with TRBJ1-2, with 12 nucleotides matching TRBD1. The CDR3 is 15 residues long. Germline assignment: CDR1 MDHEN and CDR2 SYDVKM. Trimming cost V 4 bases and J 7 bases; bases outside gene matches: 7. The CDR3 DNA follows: TGTGCCAGCAGTTCCCCGGGACAGGGGGCCCTTGGCTACACCTTC. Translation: CASSSPGQGALGYTF.

The CDR3 DNA reads as TGCGCCAGCAGCCAAGGGGGACAGGGGGCCAACTATGGCTACACCTTC. This codes for CASSQGGQGANYGYTF. This chain joins TRBV4-1 and TRBJ1-2; TRBD1 matches 12 bases. Looked up from germline, CDR1 is MGHRA and CDR2 is YSYEKL. CDR3 length: 16 amino acids. J gave up 2 bases and V 1 base, and 2 bases lay outside the gene matches.

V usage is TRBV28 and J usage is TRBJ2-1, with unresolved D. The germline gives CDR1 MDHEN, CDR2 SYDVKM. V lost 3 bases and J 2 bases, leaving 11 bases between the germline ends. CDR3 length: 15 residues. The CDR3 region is CASSFLGGTYNEQFF. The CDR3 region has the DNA TGTGCCAGCAGTTTTTTGGGCGGAACCTACAATGAGCAGTTCTTC.

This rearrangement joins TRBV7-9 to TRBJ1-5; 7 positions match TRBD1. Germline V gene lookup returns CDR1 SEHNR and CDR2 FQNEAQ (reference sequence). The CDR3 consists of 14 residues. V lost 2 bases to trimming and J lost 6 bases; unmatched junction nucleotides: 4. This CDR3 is CASSLQGEGQPQHF. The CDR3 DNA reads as TGTGCCAGCAGCTTACAGGGGGAAGGTCAGCCCCAGCATTTT.

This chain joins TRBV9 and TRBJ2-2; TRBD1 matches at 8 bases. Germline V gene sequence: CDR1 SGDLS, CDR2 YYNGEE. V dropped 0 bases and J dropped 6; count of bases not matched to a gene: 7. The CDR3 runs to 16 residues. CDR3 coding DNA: TGTGCCAGCAGCGTAGGGGGACAGGCCATATCCGGGGAGCTGTTTTTT. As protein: CASSVGGQAISGELFF.

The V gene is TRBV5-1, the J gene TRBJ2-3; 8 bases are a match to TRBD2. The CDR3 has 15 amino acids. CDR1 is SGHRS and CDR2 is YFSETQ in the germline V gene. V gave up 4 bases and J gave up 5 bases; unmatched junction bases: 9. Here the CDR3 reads CASSRVGGAGDTQYF. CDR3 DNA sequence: TGCGCCAGCAGCCGCGTCGGGGGGGCCGGAGATACGCAGTATTTT.

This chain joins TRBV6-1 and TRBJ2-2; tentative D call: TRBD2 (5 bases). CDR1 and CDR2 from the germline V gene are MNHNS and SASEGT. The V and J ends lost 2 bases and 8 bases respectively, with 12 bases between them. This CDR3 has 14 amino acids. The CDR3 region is CASSEIGVGGELFF. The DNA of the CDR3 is TGTGCCAGCAGTGAAATCGGGGTTGGGGGGGAGCTGTTTTTT.

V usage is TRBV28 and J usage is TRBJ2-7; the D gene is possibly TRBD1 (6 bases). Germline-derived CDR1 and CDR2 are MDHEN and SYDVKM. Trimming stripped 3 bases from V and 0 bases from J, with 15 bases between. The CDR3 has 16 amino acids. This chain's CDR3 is CASSLLTGLSSYEQYF. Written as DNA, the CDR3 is TGTGCCAGCAGTTTGCTGACAGGTTTGAGCTCCTACGAGCAGTACTTC.

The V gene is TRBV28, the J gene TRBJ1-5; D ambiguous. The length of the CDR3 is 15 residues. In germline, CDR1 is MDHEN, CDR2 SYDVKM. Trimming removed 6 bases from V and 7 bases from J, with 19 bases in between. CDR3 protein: CASRLGTNFGQPQHF. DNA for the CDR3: TGTGCCAGCAGACTGGGTACAAACTTCGGGCAGCCCCAGCATTTT.

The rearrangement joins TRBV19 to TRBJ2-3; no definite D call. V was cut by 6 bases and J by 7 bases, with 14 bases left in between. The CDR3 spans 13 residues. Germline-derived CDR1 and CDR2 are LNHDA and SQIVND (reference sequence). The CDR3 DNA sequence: TGTGCCAGTAGCCAAGGGATTTCAAATACGCAGTATTTT. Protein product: CASSQGISNTQYF.

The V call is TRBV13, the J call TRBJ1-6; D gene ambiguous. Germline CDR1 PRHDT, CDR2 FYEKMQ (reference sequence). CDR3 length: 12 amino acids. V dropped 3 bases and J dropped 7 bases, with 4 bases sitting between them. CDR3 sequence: CASSLENSPLHF. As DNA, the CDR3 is TGTGCCAGCAGCTTGGAAAATTCACCCCTCCACTTT. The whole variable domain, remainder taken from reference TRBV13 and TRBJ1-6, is AAGVIQSPRHLIKEKRETATLKCYPIPRHDTVYWYQQGPGQDPQFLISFYEKMQSDKGSIPDRFSAQQFSDYHSELNMSSLELGDSALYFCASSLENSPLHFGNGTRLTVT.

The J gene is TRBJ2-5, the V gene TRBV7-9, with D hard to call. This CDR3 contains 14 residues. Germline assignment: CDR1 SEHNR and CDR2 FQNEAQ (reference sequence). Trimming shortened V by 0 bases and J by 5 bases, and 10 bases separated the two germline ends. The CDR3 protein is CASSLARTRETQYF. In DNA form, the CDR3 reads TGTGCCAGCAGCTTAGCGCGGACCAGGGAGACCCAGTACTTC.

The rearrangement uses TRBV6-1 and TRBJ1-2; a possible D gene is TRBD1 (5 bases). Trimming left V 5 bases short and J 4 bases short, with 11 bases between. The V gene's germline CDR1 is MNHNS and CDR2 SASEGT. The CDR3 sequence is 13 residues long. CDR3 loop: CASSPGNFYGYTF. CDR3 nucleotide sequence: TGTGCCAGCAGTCCAGGGAACTTCTATGGCTACACCTTC.

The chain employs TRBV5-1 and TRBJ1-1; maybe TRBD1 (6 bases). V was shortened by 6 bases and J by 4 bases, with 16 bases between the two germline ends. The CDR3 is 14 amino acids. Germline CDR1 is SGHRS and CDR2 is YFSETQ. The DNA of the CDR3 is TGCGCCAGCAAGATAGGGGGTAGCGGCACTGAAGCTTTCTTT. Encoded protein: CASKIGGSGTEAFF.

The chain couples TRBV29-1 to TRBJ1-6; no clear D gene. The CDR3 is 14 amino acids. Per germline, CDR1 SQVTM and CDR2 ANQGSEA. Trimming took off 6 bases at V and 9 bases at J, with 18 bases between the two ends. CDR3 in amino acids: CSVGFGEGSSPLHF. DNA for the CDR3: TGCAGCGTGGGGTTTGGCGAGGGAAGTTCACCCCTCCACTTT.

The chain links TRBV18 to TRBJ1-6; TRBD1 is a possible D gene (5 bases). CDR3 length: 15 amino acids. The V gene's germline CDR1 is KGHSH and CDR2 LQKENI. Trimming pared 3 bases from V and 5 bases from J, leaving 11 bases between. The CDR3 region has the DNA TGTGCCAGCTCACCGCGGCAGGGTGATAATTCACCCCTCCACTTT. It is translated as CASSPRQGDNSPLHF.

CDR3 bases: TGTGCCAGCAGCTTTGGTAGCAATGAGCAGTTCTTC. Amino acid sequence: CASSFGSNEQFF. The V gene is TRBV7-9, the J gene TRBJ2-1; D unresolved. V shed 3 bases and J shed 6 bases, with 6 bases lying between them. This CDR3 has 12 amino acids. Germline CDR1 reads SEHNR; CDR2 reads FQNEAQ (reference sequence). Full variable domain (outside the CDR3, taken from reference TRBV7-9 and TRBJ2-1): DTGVSQNPRHKITKRGQNVTFRCDPISEHNRLYWYRQTLGQGPEFLTYFQNEAQLEKSRLLSDRFSAERPKGSFSTLEIQRTEQGDSAMYLCASSFGSNEQFFGPGTRLTVL.

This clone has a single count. For the CDR3, the DNA is TGTGCCAGCAGTTTTTGGGGGACACTCTATAGCAATCAGCCCCAGCATTTT. Protein product: CASSFWGTLYSNQPQHF. The chain links TRBV28 to TRBJ1-5, with D perhaps matching TRBD1 (6 bases). The CDR3 sequence is 17 residues long. CDR1 and CDR2 from the germline V gene are MDHEN and SYDVKM. The germline V and J ends were trimmed by 3 bases and 0 bases, with 15 bases remaining between them.

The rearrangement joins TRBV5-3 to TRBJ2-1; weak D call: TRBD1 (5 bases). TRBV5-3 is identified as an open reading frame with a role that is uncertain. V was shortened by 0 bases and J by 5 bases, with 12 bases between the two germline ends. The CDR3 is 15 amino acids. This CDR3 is CARSLGQGNDNEQFF. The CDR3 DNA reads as TGTGCCAGAAGCTTGGGCCAGGGAAACGACAATGAGCAGTTCTTC.

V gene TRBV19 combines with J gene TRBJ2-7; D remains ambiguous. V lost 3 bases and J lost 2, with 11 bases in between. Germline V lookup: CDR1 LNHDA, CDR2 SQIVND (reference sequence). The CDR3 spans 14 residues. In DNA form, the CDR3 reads TGTGCCAGTAGTATTAGCACAGCCACCTACGAGCAGTACTTC. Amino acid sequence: CASSISTATYEQYF. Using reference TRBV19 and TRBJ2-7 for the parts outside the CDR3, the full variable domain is DGGITQSPKYLFRKEGQNVTLSCEQNLNHDAMYWYRQDPGQGLRLIYYSQIVNDFQKGDIAEGYSVSREKKESFPLTVTSAQKNPTAFYLCASSISTATYEQYFGPGTRLTVT.

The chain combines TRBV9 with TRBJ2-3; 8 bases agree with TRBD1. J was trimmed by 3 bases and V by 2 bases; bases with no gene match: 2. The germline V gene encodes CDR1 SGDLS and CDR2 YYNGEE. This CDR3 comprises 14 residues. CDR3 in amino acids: CASSVRQGTDTQYF. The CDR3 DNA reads TGTGCCAGCAGCGTGAGACAGGGGACAGATACGCAGTATTTT. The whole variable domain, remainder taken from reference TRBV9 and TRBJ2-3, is DSGVTQTPKHLITATGQRVTLRCSPRSGDLSVYWYQQSLDQGLQFLIQYYNGEERAKGNILERFSAQQFPDLHSELNLSSLELGDSALYFCASSVRQGTDTQYFGPGTRLTVL.

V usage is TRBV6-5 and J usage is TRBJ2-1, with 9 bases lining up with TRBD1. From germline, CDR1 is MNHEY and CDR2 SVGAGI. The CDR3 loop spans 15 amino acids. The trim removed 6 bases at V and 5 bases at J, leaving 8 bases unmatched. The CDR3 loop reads CASRDMRTGDNEQFF. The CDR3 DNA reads TGTGCCAGCAGAGACATGCGGACAGGGGACAATGAGCAGTTCTTC.

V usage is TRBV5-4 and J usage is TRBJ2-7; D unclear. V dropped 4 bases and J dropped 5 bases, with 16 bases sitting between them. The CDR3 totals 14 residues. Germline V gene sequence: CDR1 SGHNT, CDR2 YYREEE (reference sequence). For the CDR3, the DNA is TGTGCCAGCAGCCTTTTCCATCCGCGCAACGAGCAGTACTTC. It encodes CASSLFHPRNEQYF.